Presented here are 20 T cell receptor beta chains from one specimen sequenced in a study of blood T cells in healthy people across ages. The authors ran a second PCR of roughly 6 to 12 cycles using a sample-barcoded 5' primer and a J-beta primer mix. TCRdb reanalysed the 5' RACE reads using MiXCR and keeps one entry per CDR3 protein. This table has around 1.7 million distinct CDR3 sequences, 28% appearing once. The specimen sequenced was blood. The receptors were sampled from a woman in her twenties or thirties in good health.

This clonotype was observed a few times. The chain couples TRBV30 to TRBJ2-7, with 7 bases aligning to TRBD1. CDR1 GTSNPN and CDR2 SVGIG come from the germline V gene (reference sequence). The CDR3 extends over 16 amino acids. V dropped 2 bases and J dropped 2; count of bases not matched to a gene: 12. This CDR3 reads CAWSPSGTVGTYEQYF. CDR3 coding DNA: TGTGCCTGGAGTCCCTCGGGGACAGTTGGAACCTACGAGCAGTACTTC. Full variable domain (rest looked up from reference TRBV30 and TRBJ2-7): SQTIHQWPATLVQPVGSPLSLECTVEGTSNPNLYWYRQAAGRGLQLLFYSVGIGQISSEVPQNLSASRPQDRQFILSSKKLLLSDSGFYLCAWSPSGTVGTYEQYFGPGTRLTVT.

This clonotype was seen once. At one end the junction does not follow the germline gene, possibly because of a read error. The chain uses TRBV28 and TRBJ2-7; 10 bases line up with TRBD1. The DNA matches TRBJ2-5 better at its end, which makes the J call doubtful. The CDR3 is made up of 14 amino acids. The germline V gene has CDR1 MDHEN and CDR2 SYDVKM. CDR3 residues: CVSSPTGGSETQYF. The CDR3 nucleotides read TGTGTCAGCAGTCCGACAGGGGGCTCGGAGACCCAGTACTTC.

The V and J genes are TRBV21-1 and TRBJ2-3; TRBD1 is the table's D call, not checked against the DNA. TRBV21-1 is described as a pseudogene. This CDR3 is built from 18 residues. CDR3 region: CASSKALWGRGDTDTQYF. CDR3 in DNA: TGTGCCAGCAGCAAAGCGCTTTGGGGCAGGGGGGACACAGATACGCAGTATTTT.

This clonotype appeared a few times. The rearrangement links TRBV3-1 to TRBJ2-4; 14 bases are shared with TRBD2. The junction had 7 bases not matched to a gene; V was cut back by 5 bases and J by 13 bases. Germline CDR1 reads LGHDT; CDR2 reads YNNKEL (reference sequence). The CDR3 has 14 residues. CDR3 residues: CASSGLAGGGEQYF. Written as DNA, the CDR3 is TGTGCCAGCAGCGGACTAGCGGGAGGAGGAGAGCAGTACTTC. Full variable domain (missing parts from reference TRBV3-1 and TRBJ2-4): DTAVSQTPKYLVTQMGNDKSIKCEQNLGHDTMYWYKQDSKKFLKIMFSYNNKELIINETVPNRFSPKSPDKAHLNLHINSLELGDSAVYFCASSGLAGGGEQYFGAGTRLSVL.

This clonotype has ten or more counts. V and J are TRBV20-1 and TRBJ1-1, with D unresolved. The CDR3 contains 14 residues. CDR1 is DFQATT and CDR2 is SNEGSKA in the germline V gene (reference sequence). V gave up 1 base and J gave up 4 bases, with 13 bases separating them. In DNA, the CDR3 is TGCAGTGCTAGAGCCGTAAGGCCAGGCACTGAAGCTTTCTTT. Its protein product is CSARAVRPGTEAFF.

Ten or more counts support this clonotype. The J gene is TRBJ2-3, the V gene TRBV7-9, with 14 bases matching TRBD2. Looked up from germline, CDR1 is SEHNR and CDR2 is FQNEAQ (reference sequence). Unmatched junction bases numbered 9, after V lost 5 bases and J lost 2 bases. The CDR3 contains 18 residues. CDR3: CASSPPGLAGGTTDTQYF. The DNA of the CDR3 is TGTGCCAGCAGCCCTCCCGGACTAGCGGGGGGAACCACAGATACGCAGTATTTT.

This clonotype was seen many times. The CDR3, as DNA: TGTGCCAGCAGCCCACAGGGGAGAGAGACCCAGTACTTC. Protein sequence: CASSPQGRETQYF. The chain joins TRBV18 to TRBJ2-5, with TRBD1 matching over 7 bases. CDR1 KGHSH and CDR2 LQKENI come from the germline V gene. The CDR3 length is 13 residues. V lost 8 bases and J lost 4; bases outside the gene matches: 7.

This clonotype was observed a few times. The V gene is TRBV12-3 or TRBV12-4, the J gene TRBJ2-7, with D maybe TRBD2 (6 bases). V gave up 7 bases and J gave up 6 bases, with 16 bases separating them. CDR3 length: 13 residues. The CDR3 nucleotides read TGTGCCAGCACCCCGGCGGGAAGGCGCGAGCAGTACTTC. Translation: CASTPAGRREQYF.

The chain combines TRBV20-1 with TRBJ2-7, with D unclear. The V end lost 3 bases, the J end lost 1 base, and 7 bases lay between the germline ends. Germline values: CDR1 DFQATT, CDR2 SNEGSKA (reference sequence). This CDR3 contains 12 residues. This chain's CDR3 is CSARGLSYEQYF. CDR3 DNA: TGCAGTGCTAGGGGGTTGTCCTACGAGCAGTACTTC.

This chain connects TRBV4-1 to TRBJ2-1; D remains ambiguous. The germline V gene has CDR1 MGHRA and CDR2 YSYEKL. The V and J ends lost 1 base and 6 bases respectively, with 7 bases between them. CDR3 size: 13 residues. CDR3: CASSQVVTNEQFF. As DNA, the CDR3 is TGCGCCAGCAGCCAAGTAGTCACCAATGAGCAGTTCTTC.

This clonotype showed up many times. V is TRBV28 and J is TRBJ2-4; no clear D gene. Trimming pared 1 base from V and 7 bases from J, leaving 8 bases between. CDR1 and CDR2 (germline): MDHEN, SYDVKM. CDR3 length: 13 residues. This chain's CDR3 is CASSLLQSNIQYF. The CDR3 coding sequence is TGTGCCAGCAGTTTATTACAGTCGAACATTCAGTACTTC.

This clonotype turned up a few times. The chain joins TRBV7-2 to TRBJ1-2; D perhaps matches TRBD1 (5 bases). Trimming took off 5 bases at V and 3 bases at J, with 16 bases between the two ends. The length of the CDR3 is 15 residues. Germline CDR1 and CDR2: SGHTA and FQGNSA. CDR3 DNA: TGTGCCAGCAGCCTAATGGGCGGGGGTGACTATGGCTACACCTTC. This sequence encodes CASSLMGGGDYGYTF.

This chain joins TRBV28 and TRBJ2-3, with 8 bases aligning to TRBD2. J was trimmed by 3 bases and V by 8 bases; bases with no gene match: 10. The CDR3 has 15 amino acids. The germline CDR1 and CDR2 sequences are MDHEN and SYDVKM. For the CDR3, the DNA is TGTGCCAGCTTGAGACGGGGGGGATGGACAGATACGCAGTATTTT. It yields the protein CASLRRGGWTDTQYF. Filled out from reference TRBV28 and TRBJ2-3, the complete variable domain reads DVKVTQSSRYLVKRTGEKVFLECVQDMDHENMFWYRQDPGLGLRLIYFSYDVKMKEKGDIPEGYSVSREKKERFSLILESASTNQTSMYLCASLRRGGWTDTQYFGPGTRLTVL.

This clonotype has more than one count but fewer than ten. The chain links TRBV20-1 to TRBJ1-2, with 8 bases aligning to TRBD1. V shed 5 bases, J shed 9 bases, and the junction held 5 bases outside the gene matches. The CDR3 runs 11 residues. Per germline, CDR1 DFQATT and CDR2 SNEGSKA (reference sequence). Here the CDR3 DNA reads TGCAGTGCTTTTTCAGGGGGCAGCTACACCTTC. Residues: CSAFSGGSYTF.

This clonotype was recorded a few times. This sequence joins TRBV3-1 and TRBJ2-5; weak D call: TRBD2 (7 bases). The germline V gene has CDR1 LGHDT and CDR2 YNNKEL (reference sequence). There are 15 residues in the CDR3. V lost 4 bases and J lost 5, with 17 bases in between. The CDR3 spells CASSLRGAARETQYF. The DNA of the CDR3 is TGTGCCAGCAGCCTCCGGGGGGCGGCTCGGGAGACCCAGTACTTC.

This clonotype was counted a few times. J is TRBJ2-1 and V is TRBV19; D uncertain. The CDR3 is 14 amino acids. Germline CDR1 reads LNHDA; CDR2 reads SQIVND (reference sequence). V lost 6 bases, J lost 3 bases, and 12 bases lay in between. CDR3: CASSPVLGYNEQFF. For the CDR3, the DNA is TGTGCCAGTAGCCCGGTCCTCGGCTACAATGAGCAGTTCTTC.

The chain carries TRBV7-9 and TRBJ1-2; D remains unclear. V dropped 6 bases and J dropped 1 base, with 18 bases sitting between them. The CDR3 length is 16 residues. CDR1 and CDR2 from the germline V gene are SEHNR and FQNEAQ (reference sequence). CDR3 sequence reads: CASSPPRELDNYGYTF. CDR3 DNA sequence: TGTGCCAGCAGTCCTCCTCGGGAACTGGATAACTATGGCTACACCTTC.

The rearrangement joins TRBV5-5 to TRBJ1-2; D is unresolved. Germline-derived CDR1 and CDR2 are SGHKS and YYEKEE (reference sequence). Trimming removed 4 bases from V and 7 bases from J, with 20 bases in between. The CDR3 spans 15 residues. The CDR3 region is CASSPIAQDYIGYTF. The DNA of the CDR3 is TGTGCCAGCAGCCCGATTGCGCAGGACTATATTGGCTACACCTTC.

The gene calls are TRBV6-5 and TRBJ2-7; D possibly corresponds to TRBD2 (5 bases). The CDR3 covers 15 residues. In germline, CDR1 is MNHEY, CDR2 SVGAGI. The V gene lost 6 bases and the J gene lost 0 bases, with 15 bases spanning the gap. Written as DNA, the CDR3 is TGTGCCAGCAGCTCCGCGGGCGTGTTCTCCTACGAGCAGTACTTC. Translated: CASSSAGVFSYEQYF.

A few counts support this clonotype. The V and J genes are TRBV29-1 and TRBJ2-7; D unresolved. Trimming cost V 2 bases and J 0 bases, with 11 bases left between them. The CDR3 has 14 residues. In germline, CDR1 is SQVTM, CDR2 ANQGSEA. CDR3 bases: TGCAGCGTTGAAATTCTAGTGGCCTCCTACGAGCAGTACTTC. Protein product: CSVEILVASYEQYF.